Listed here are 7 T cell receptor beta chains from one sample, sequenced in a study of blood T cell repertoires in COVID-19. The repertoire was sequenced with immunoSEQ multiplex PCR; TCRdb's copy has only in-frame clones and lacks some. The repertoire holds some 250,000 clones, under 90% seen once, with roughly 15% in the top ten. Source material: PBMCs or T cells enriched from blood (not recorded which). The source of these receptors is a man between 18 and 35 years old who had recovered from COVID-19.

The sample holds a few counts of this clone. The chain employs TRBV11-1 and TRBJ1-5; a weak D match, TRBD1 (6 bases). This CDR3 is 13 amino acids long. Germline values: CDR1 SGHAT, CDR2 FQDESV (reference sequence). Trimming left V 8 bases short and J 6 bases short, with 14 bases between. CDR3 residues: CASPPGARQPQHF. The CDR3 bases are TGTGCCAGCCCCCCAGGGGCGCGTCAGCCCCAGCATTTT.

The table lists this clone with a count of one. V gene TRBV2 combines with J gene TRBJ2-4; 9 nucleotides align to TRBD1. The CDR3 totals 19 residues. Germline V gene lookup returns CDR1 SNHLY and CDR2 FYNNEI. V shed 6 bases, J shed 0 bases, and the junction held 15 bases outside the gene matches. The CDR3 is CASSPRTGDFLLAKNIQYF. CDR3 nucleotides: TGTGCCAGCAGCCCCAGGACAGGGGACTTCCTACTAGCCAAAAACATTCAGTACTTC.

CDR3 sequence: CASSPTQGVYGEKLFF. In nucleotides, the CDR3 is TGTGCCAGCTCACCGACCCAGGGGGTGTATGGTGAAAAACTGTTTTTT. The genes are TRBV18 and TRBJ1-4, with 7 bases identical to TRBD1. Trimming removed 3 bases from V and 7 bases from J; junction bases left unmatched: 11. CDR1 and CDR2 (germline): KGHSH, LQKENI. This CDR3 is built from 16 residues.

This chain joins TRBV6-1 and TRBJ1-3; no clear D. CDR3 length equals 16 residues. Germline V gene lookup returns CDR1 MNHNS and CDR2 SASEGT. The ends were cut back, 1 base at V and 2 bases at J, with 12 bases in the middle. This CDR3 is CASSEEHLNAGNTIYF. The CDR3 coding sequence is TGTGCCAGCAGTGAAGAGCATCTGAACGCTGGAAACACCATATATTTT.

For the CDR3, the DNA is TGTGCCAGCAGTTTATCGGACGGGGATTCACCCCTCCACTTT. Amino acid sequence: CASSLSDGDSPLHF. V gene TRBV28 combines with J gene TRBJ1-6; D gene ambiguous. V was shortened by 1 base and J by 8 bases, with 9 bases between the two germline ends. The CDR3 sequence is 14 residues long. Germline assignment: CDR1 MDHEN and CDR2 SYDVKM.

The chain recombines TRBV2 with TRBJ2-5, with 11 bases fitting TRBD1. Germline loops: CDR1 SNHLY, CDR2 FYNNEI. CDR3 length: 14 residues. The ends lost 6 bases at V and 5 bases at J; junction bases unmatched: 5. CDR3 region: CASSPDRGLETQYF. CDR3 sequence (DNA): TGTGCCAGCAGCCCGGACAGGGGGCTCGAGACCCAGTACTTC. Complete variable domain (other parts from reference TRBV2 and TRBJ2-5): EPEVTQTPSHQVTQMGQEVILRCVPISNHLYFYWYRQILGQKVEFLVSFYNNEISEKSEIFDDQFSVERPDGSNFTLKIRSTKLEDSAMYFCASSPDRGLETQYFGPGTRLLVL.

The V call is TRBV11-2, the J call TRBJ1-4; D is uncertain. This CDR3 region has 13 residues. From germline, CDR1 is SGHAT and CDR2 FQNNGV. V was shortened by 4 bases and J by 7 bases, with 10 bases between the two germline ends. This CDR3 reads CASSSREGEKLFF. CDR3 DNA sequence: TGTGCCAGCAGCTCCCGGGAGGGTGAAAAACTGTTTTTT.